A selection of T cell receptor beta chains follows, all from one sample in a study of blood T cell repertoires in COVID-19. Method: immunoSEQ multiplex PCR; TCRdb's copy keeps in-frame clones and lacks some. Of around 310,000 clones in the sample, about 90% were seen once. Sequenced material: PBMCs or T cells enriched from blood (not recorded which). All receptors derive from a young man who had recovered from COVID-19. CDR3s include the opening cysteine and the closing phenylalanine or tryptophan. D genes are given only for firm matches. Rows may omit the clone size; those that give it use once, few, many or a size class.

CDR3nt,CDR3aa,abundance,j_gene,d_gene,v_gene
TGTGCCAGCAGCTATGGGACAGGGTTCACTGAAGCTTTCTTT,CASSYGTGFTEAFF,once,TRBJ1-1,TRBD1,TRBV5-6
TGCAGCGGGGGACAGCTGAACACTGAAGCTTTCTTT,CSGGQLNTEAFF,NA,TRBJ1-1,TRBD1,TRBV29-1
TGTGCCAGCTCAAGGGACAGGGGGCGTAATGAAAAACTGTTTTTT,CASSRDRGRNEKLFF,NA,TRBJ1-4,TRBD1,TRBV18
TGTGCCAGCAGCTCCCGGACTAGCGGAGACAATGAGCAGTTCTTC,CASSSRTSGDNEQFF,NA,TRBJ2-1,TRBD2,TRBV5-4
TGTGCCAGCAGCGGCGGACAGGGCATGTCCTATAATTCACCCCTCCACTTT,CASSGGQGMSYNSPLHF,NA,TRBJ1-6,TRBD1,TRBV5-4
TGTGCCAGCAGCGTAACAGGGCCCAGCACAGATACGCAGTATTTT,CASSVTGPSTDTQYF,once,TRBJ2-3,NA,TRBV7-8
TGTGCCAGCAGCTTGGCGGGGGGGCTCTACAATGAGCAGTTCTTC,CASSLAGGLYNEQFF,NA,TRBJ2-1,TRBD2,TRBV7-2
TGTGCCAGCAACGTAGACAGGGCGTTGGCTCAGCCCCAGCATTTT,CASNVDRALAQPQHF,few,TRBJ1-5,TRBD1,TRBV28
TGTGCCAGCAGCGACGGCCTAGCGGCACAAGAGACCCAGTACTTC,CASSDGLAAQETQYF,NA,TRBJ2-5,TRBD2,TRBV2
TGTGCCAGCAGCGTAACGGGGACAGGCTACGAGCAGTACTTC,CASSVTGTGYEQYF,NA,TRBJ2-7,TRBD1,TRBV9
TGCGCCAGCAGCTTAAAGCGGACTAGCGGGGGTTATGATGAGCAGTTCTTC,CASSLKRTSGGYDEQFF,NA,TRBJ2-1,TRBD2,TRBV5-1
TGTGCCAGTAGTGTAGCCATCACAGATACGCAGTATTTT,CASSVAITDTQYF,NA,TRBJ2-3,NA,TRBV19
TGTGCCAGCAGCCTCGGGGATACGGGGGGCGGCTCTGATACGCAGTATTTT,CASSLGDTGGGSDTQYF,NA,TRBJ2-3,NA,TRBV4-2
TGTGCCAGCACTAACCGGGAGACTTATACGCAGTATTTT,CASTNRETYTQYF,NA,TRBJ2-3,NA,TRBV2
TGTGCCAGTAGTATAGATGCGGGCCTCTATGTGAGAGATACGCAGTATTTT,CASSIDAGLYVRDTQYF,NA,TRBJ2-3,NA,TRBV19
TGTGCCAGCAGTTCTTGGGGAGGCGAGCAGTACTTC,CASSSWGGEQYF,NA,TRBJ2-7,NA,TRBV6-5
TGCAGCGTTGAATTTGGGACAAAGTATAATTCACCCCTCCACTTT,CSVEFGTKYNSPLHF,NA,TRBJ1-6,NA,TRBV29-1
TGTGCCAGCAGCCCCGGCGGCGGTAGCTCCTACGAGCAGTACTTC,CASSPGGGSSYEQYF,NA,TRBJ2-7,NA,TRBV9
TGTGCCACCAGTGATTTCCGGACAAGCTACAATGAGCAGTTCTTC,CATSDFRTSYNEQFF,NA,TRBJ2-1,NA,TRBV24-1
TGTGCCAGCAGCGTAGGACAGGGAACTAATGAAAAACTGTTTTTT,CASSVGQGTNEKLFF,few,TRBJ1-4,TRBD1,TRBV9
TGTGCCAGCAGGACCTCAGGGGGTAACTATGGCTACACCTTC,CASRTSGGNYGYTF,few,TRBJ1-2,TRBD1,TRBV6-5
TGCGCCAGCAGTGCGGACAGGGTCTACGAGCAGTACTTC,CASSADRVYEQYF,NA,TRBJ2-7,TRBD1,TRBV10-1
TGCGCCAGCAGCCCGGGTAGCAATCAGCCCCAGCATTTT,CASSPGSNQPQHF,NA,TRBJ1-5,NA,TRBV5-1
TGTGCCAGCAACCAGCGGGGGGGCGACGAGCAGTACTTC,CASNQRGGDEQYF,NA,TRBJ2-7,TRBD2,TRBV2
TGTGCCAGCAGCGAGACAGTTGGCTACACCTTC,CASSETVGYTF,NA,TRBJ1-2,NA,TRBV7-9
TGTGCCAGCAGACCAAGGACAGGGGGGATGGGAAAACTGTTTTTT,CASRPRTGGMGKLFF,NA,TRBJ1-4,TRBD1,TRBV7-2
TGTGCCAGCAGTTATGCAGGAACTAATGAAAAACTGTTTTTT,CASSYAGTNEKLFF,once,TRBJ1-4,NA,TRBV6-5
TGTGCCACCAGTAAAACAGGGCAGAGCTCCTACGAGCAGTACTTC,CATSKTGQSSYEQYF,NA,TRBJ2-7,NA,TRBV15
TGCAGTGCTAGAGGGTTAAAGGGAGGGTTT,CSARGLKGGF,NA,TRBJ1-1,NA,TRBV20-1
TGTGCCAGCAGCGTAGGATACGGGGCGGGGGGGCCCCAAGAGACCCAGTACTTC,CASSVGYGAGGPQETQYF,NA,TRBJ2-5,TRBD2,TRBV9
TGTGCCAGCAGCCTTGGACAGGGAAAGGCTTTCTTT,CASSLGQGKAFF,NA,TRBJ1-1,TRBD1,TRBV3-1/TRBV3-2
TGTGCCAGCACCAGTCTGACAGGGGAAGGTGAAAAACTGTTTTTT,CASTSLTGEGEKLFF,NA,TRBJ1-4,TRBD1,TRBV2
TGTGCCAGCAGTTTATTCGGCGGCTCACATAGCAATCAGCCCCAGCATTTT,CASSLFGGSHSNQPQHF,NA,TRBJ1-5,NA,TRBV28
TGTGCCAGCAGTGAAGGTAATCCGGGACAGGGACTCTACGAGCAGTACTTC,CASSEGNPGQGLYEQYF,NA,TRBJ2-7,TRBD1,TRBV6-1
TGCGCCAGCAGCTCCCTCACTAGCGTCACAGATACGCAGTATTTT,CASSSLTSVTDTQYF,NA,TRBJ2-3,TRBD2,TRBV5-1
TGTGCCAGCAGTGAGTTACAGAACTTCTATGGCTACACCTTC,CASSELQNFYGYTF,NA,TRBJ1-2,NA,TRBV2
TGTGCCAGCAGCTTGGCTGTAGGAGCCCTCTATGGCTACACCTTC,CASSLAVGALYGYTF,NA,TRBJ1-2,NA,TRBV5-8
TGTGCCAGCAGCGGACTAGCTCGCACAGATACGCAGTATTTT,CASSGLARTDTQYF,NA,TRBJ2-3,TRBD2,TRBV2
TGTGCCAGTAGTAGGGGGGACAGTTATTCACCCCTCCACTTT,CASSRGDSYSPLHF,NA,TRBJ1-6,TRBD1,TRBV19
TGTGCCAGCAGTTACCAGAACGGGGGCTACGAGCAGTACTTC,CASSYQNGGYEQYF,NA,TRBJ2-7,NA,TRBV6-5
TGCGCCAGCAGCCAAGGGGGCGGGGGGGCCGATGAGCAGTACTTC,CASSQGGGGADEQYF,NA,TRBJ2-7,TRBD2,TRBV4-1
TGCGCCAGCCACCGGGACAGCGCACAAGATACGCAGTATTTT,CASHRDSAQDTQYF,few,TRBJ2-3,TRBD1,TRBV5-1
TGTGCCAGCAGCTTGGGGACAGGAGCAGCCACAGATACGCAGTATTTT,CASSLGTGAATDTQYF,once,TRBJ2-3,TRBD1,TRBV5-5
TGTGCCAGCAGCTCCAGAGGGTACGAGCAGTACTTC,CASSSRGYEQYF,NA,TRBJ2-7,NA,TRBV7-2
TGTGCCAGCAGGGGACAGGGGTTTTTGAACACTGAAGCTTTCTTT,CASRGQGFLNTEAFF,NA,TRBJ1-1,TRBD1,TRBV6-5
TGTGCCAGCAGTGAGGGGGGGTACAACTCCTATAATTCACCCCTCCACTTT,CASSEGGYNSYNSPLHF,NA,TRBJ1-6,NA,TRBV2
TGTGCCAGCAGTTTGGGGCACGAGCAGTACTTC,CASSLGHEQYF,NA,TRBJ2-7,NA,TRBV27
TGTGCCTGGAGTGTCGGGGTGGTTGAGCCCCAGCATTTT,CAWSVGVVEPQHF,NA,TRBJ1-5,NA,TRBV30
TGTGCCAGCAGCTTTGTAGGATCCCGAGGGGGCTACGAGCAGTACTTC,CASSFVGSRGGYEQYF,NA,TRBJ2-7,NA,TRBV11-2
TGTGCCAGCAGCCCGTACAGGGGAAGGAACACTGAAGCTTTCTTT,CASSPYRGRNTEAFF,NA,TRBJ1-1,TRBD1,TRBV9